The clone carrying this TCR beta chain was recorded at least ten times. cDNA was made by 5'RACE with 10-nucleotide random UMIs. TCRdb recomputed calls from the 5' RACE reads with MiXCR, one row per CDR3 protein. The sample has 25,000 to 30,000 distinct CDR3 sequences; 3.3% are singletons. This sample is part of a study of neurological immune-mediated disorders. V trimming: 4 bases; J trimming: 6 bases; junction bases outside the gene matches: 7. CDR1 and CDR2 (germline): SGHDT, YYEEEE. The CDR3 covers 13 residues. The rearrangement links TRBV5-6 to TRBJ2-7; 7 bases map to TRBD1. The material sequenced was PBMCs. The TCR was taken from a woman aged 25 to 39 with multiple sclerosis. The CDR3 sequence is CASSGRGRGEQYF. Written as DNA, the CDR3 is TGTGCCAGCAGCGGAAGGGGGCGCGGCGAGCAGTACTTC. The full variable domain, completed using reference TRBV5-6 and TRBJ2-7, is DAGVTQSPTHLIKTRGQQVTLRCSPKSGHDTVSWYQQALGQGPQFIFQYYEEEERQRGNFPDRFSGHQFPNYSSELNVNALLLGDSALYLCASSGRGRGEQYFGPGTRLTVT.